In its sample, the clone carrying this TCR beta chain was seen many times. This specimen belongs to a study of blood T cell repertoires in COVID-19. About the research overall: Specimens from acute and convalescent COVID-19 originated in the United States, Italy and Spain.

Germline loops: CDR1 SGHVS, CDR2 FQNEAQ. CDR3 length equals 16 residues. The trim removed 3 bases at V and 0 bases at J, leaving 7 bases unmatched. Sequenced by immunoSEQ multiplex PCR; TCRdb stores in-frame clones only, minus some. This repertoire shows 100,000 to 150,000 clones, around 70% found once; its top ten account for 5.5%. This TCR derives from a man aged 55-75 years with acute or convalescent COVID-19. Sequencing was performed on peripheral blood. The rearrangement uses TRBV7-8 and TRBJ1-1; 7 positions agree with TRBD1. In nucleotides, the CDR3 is TGTGCCAGCAGCTTTGGTACGGGACAGTTGAACACTGAAGCTTTCTTT. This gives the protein CASSFGTGQLNTEAFF.